A single TCR beta chain is shown here with its context. This CDR3 spans 16 amino acids. Trimming at V came to 6 bases and at J to 3 bases, leaving 8 bases not matched to a gene. Germline lookup yields CDR1 MNHEY and CDR2 SMNVEV (reference sequence). This record belongs to a study of blood T cell repertoires in COVID-19. Study-level information: The samples span acute and convalescent COVID-19 from the United States, Italy and Spain. T cells, B-cell-depleted T cells, or PBMCs supplied cDNA or gDNA.

Per the authors' pipeline: Using reference gene primer amplification, nucleated cell counts were estimated. The method was immunoSEQ multiplex PCR; TCRdb's version includes in-frame clones alone and lacks a portion of them. V and J calls and clone size are as listed in that table; D and trimming were resolved from the DNA. Of 98,000 or so clones in the sample, 84% were seen once. This chain uses TRBV27 with TRBJ2-4, with TRBD1 identical over 10 bases. The TCR was taken from a man aged 60 to 69 with acute or convalescent COVID-19. Sequenced input: peripheral blood. CDR3: CASSPAWTGGKNIQYF. CDR3 DNA sequence: TGTGCCAGCAGCCCGGCGTGGACAGGGGGCAAAAACATTCAGTACTTC.